One and the same sample provided the 31 T cell receptor beta chains below, sequenced in a study of T-cell reconstitution after alpha-beta-depleted transplantation in children. Researchers prepared the TCRbeta library using unique molecular identifiers, the study reports. TCRdb ran MiXCR on the PCR reads and lists one entry per CDR3 protein. The table includes almost 20,000 distinct CDR3 sequences, roughly 13% detected once. This specimen was PBMCs, mostly from graft donor cells, taken 60 days after TCRalphabeta/CD19-depleted stem cell transplant. These receptors all come from a female patient aged 2-9 years who had a stem cell transplant for congenital amegakaryocytic thrombocytopenia, so the T cells may come from the graft donor.

This clonotype was detected only a few times. The genes are TRBV27 and TRBJ2-5, with TRBD2 as a possible D gene (7 bases). V was clipped by 6 bases and J by 1 base, with 18 bases between them. The CDR3 is 16 amino acids. Germline values: CDR1 MNHEY, CDR2 SMNVEV (reference sequence). This CDR3 is CASRRFGGGPQETQYF. DNA for the CDR3: TGTGCCAGCAGAAGATTCGGCGGGGGCCCCCAAGAGACCCAGTACTTC.

In the case of this clonotype: A much larger clone differs by one base, so this may be a read error. This chain joins TRBV24-1 and TRBJ2-2; no definite D call. V lost 7 bases and J 2 bases, leaving 10 bases between the germline ends. Germline V CDR1 and CDR2: KGHDR, SFDVKD. This CDR3 comprises 14 residues. DNA for the CDR3: TGTGCCACCAGGGAGTCAATAAACACCGGGGAGCTGTTTTTT. It encodes CATRESINTGELFF.

This clonotype was observed many times. The chain carries TRBV7-2 and TRBJ2-2; TRBD2 matches 8 bases. Germline V CDR1 and CDR2: SGHTA, FQGNSA. This CDR3 spans 16 amino acids. J gave up 7 bases and V 5 bases, and 12 bases lay outside the gene matches. The DNA for the CDR3 is TGTGCCAGCAGCCACGGGGGGGCCAGGGCCGTCGGGGAGCTGTTTTTT. It codes for CASSHGGARAVGELFF.

Ten or more counts support this clonotype. V usage is TRBV7-2 and J usage is TRBJ2-7; TRBD2 agrees at 13 bases. CDR1 and CDR2 (germline): SGHTA, FQGNSA. The junction had 9 bases not matched to a gene; V was cut back by 5 bases and J by 2 bases. The CDR3 runs 17 residues. CDR3 nucleotide sequence: TGTGCCAGCAGCCTACCAGCGGGACTAGCGGGAACCTACGAGCAGTACTTC. Its protein is CASSLPAGLAGTYEQYF. Drawing the rest from reference TRBV7-2 and TRBJ2-7, the complete variable domain is GAGVSQSPSNKVTEKGKDVELRCDPISGHTALYWYRQSLGQGLEFLIYFQGNSAPDKSGLPSDRFSAERTGGSVSTLTIQRTQQEDSAVYLCASSLPAGLAGTYEQYFGPGTRLTVT.

Within the sample, this clonotype is medium-sized. The V and J genes are TRBV7-9 and TRBJ2-1; no definite D call. V lost 3 bases and J lost 8, with 8 bases in between. The CDR3 spans 12 residues. The germline V gene has CDR1 SEHNR and CDR2 FQNEAQ (reference sequence). The CDR3 region is CASSFLSDEQFF. Here the CDR3 DNA reads TGTGCCAGCAGCTTTTTATCCGATGAGCAGTTCTTC.

This clonotype was observed at least ten times. The V and J genes are TRBV20-1 and TRBJ1-2, with 8 bases matching TRBD1. Germline values: CDR1 DFQATT, CDR2 SNEGSKA (reference sequence). The CDR3 extends over 15 amino acids. The ends lost 5 bases at V and 2 bases at J; junction bases unmatched: 10. CDR3 sequence reads: CSASNPGTGNYGYTF. The CDR3 DNA follows: TGCAGTGCTTCTAATCCCGGGACAGGCAACTATGGCTACACCTTC.

This clonotype was observed many times. This chain links TRBV12-3 or TRBV12-4 with TRBJ1-3, with 7 bases identical to TRBD1. With 6 bases clipped from V and 4 bases from J, the junction kept 0 bases outside the gene matches. CDR3 length: 12 residues. CDR3 sequence: CASRTGGNTIYF. The CDR3 nucleotides read TGTGCCAGCAGGACAGGGGGAAACACCATATATTTT.

This clonotype showed up many times. V gene TRBV4-2 combines with J gene TRBJ2-7; tentatively, D is TRBD1 or TRBD2 (5 bases each). The CDR3 is 14 amino acids. Per germline, CDR1 LGHNA and CDR2 YNFKEQ. V gave up 1 base and J gave up 1 base, with 8 bases separating them. The CDR3 DNA follows: TGTGCCAGCAGCCAAGGGGGCGGGTCCTACGAGCAGTACTTC. This codes for CASSQGGGSYEQYF.

This clonotype was counted at least ten times. The chain is built from TRBV27 and TRBJ1-2, with D possibly matching TRBD1 (5 bases). From germline, CDR1 is MNHEY and CDR2 SMNVEV (reference sequence). This CDR3 is 14 amino acids long. With 2 bases removed from V and 5 bases from J, the gap between germline ends came to 12 bases. Here the CDR3 DNA reads TGTGCCAGCAGTTTACGCGGGGACGGTTATGGCTACACCTTC. This translates into CASSLRGDGYGYTF.

The table lists this clonotype with many counts. The gene calls are TRBV27 and TRBJ1-3; no firm D call. Germline values: CDR1 MNHEY, CDR2 SMNVEV (reference sequence). The CDR3 length is 15 residues. The V end was cut by 0 bases, the J end by 5 bases, with 11 bases between. CDR3 sequence (DNA): TGTGCCAGCAGTTTATCGGTCGGCCCTAGAAACACCATATATTTT. Its translation is CASSLSVGPRNTIYF.

The chain has TRBV28 and TRBJ1-5; tentative D call: TRBD1 (5 bases). CDR3 size: 15 residues. The V end lost 6 bases, the J end lost 7 bases, and 19 bases lay between the germline ends. The germline V gene has CDR1 MDHEN and CDR2 SYDVKM. The CDR3 DNA reads as TGTGCCAGCAGGGGATGGGGGGGAGGTGGACAGCCCCAGCATTTT. Translation: CASRGWGGGGQPQHF.

This clonotype was counted at least ten times. The chain uses TRBV27 and TRBJ1-3, with TRBD1 matching over 7 bases. V shed 8 bases, J shed 6 bases, and the junction held 13 bases outside the gene matches. Germline assignment: CDR1 MNHEY and CDR2 SMNVEV (reference sequence). CDR3 size: 15 residues. CDR3: CASAHWDRIVNTIYF. CDR3 bases: TGTGCCAGCGCCCACTGGGACAGAATAGTAAACACCATATATTTT.

The CDR3 DNA follows: TGTGCCAGCACCCTCGCCGGACCGGCTGGAGGCGAGCAGTACTTC. This gives the protein CASTLAGPAGGEQYF. This chain connects TRBV11-2 to TRBJ2-7, with D perhaps matching TRBD2 (5 bases). This CDR3 spans 15 amino acids. Germline V gene data show CDR1 as SGHAT and CDR2 as FQNNGV. V was cut by 7 bases and J by 6 bases, with 22 bases left in between.

This clonotype came up many times. V and J are TRBV7-9 and TRBJ2-7; TRBD1 aligns across 7 bases. Germline V gives CDR1 SEHNR, CDR2 FQNEAQ (reference sequence). The CDR3 extends over 14 amino acids. Losses at the gene ends were 6 bases for V and 6 bases for J; bases not matched to a gene: 11. This CDR3 is CASSTGQARLEQYF. The CDR3 DNA reads TGTGCCAGCAGTACCGGACAGGCCCGGCTCGAGCAGTACTTC.

This clonotype has only a few counts. The gene calls are TRBV11-2 and TRBJ1-1, with D uncertain. V lost 0 bases and J lost 5, with 7 bases in between. CDR1 is SGHAT and CDR2 is FQNNGV in the germline V gene. This CDR3 region has 13 residues. CDR3 residues: CASSLDVDTEAFF. The CDR3 DNA reads TGTGCCAGCAGCTTAGATGTGGATACTGAAGCTTTCTTT. Drawing the rest from reference TRBV11-2 and TRBJ1-1, the complete variable domain is EAGVAQSPRYKIIEKRQSVAFWCNPISGHATLYWYQQILGQGPKLLIQFQNNGVVDDSQLPKDRFSAERLKGVDSTLKIQPAKLEDSAVYLCASSLDVDTEAFFGQGTRLTVV.

This clonotype was picked up many times. The chain is built from TRBV29-1 and TRBJ2-7; possible D gene TRBD2, 5 bases. CDR1 and CDR2 from the germline V gene are SQVTM and ANQGSEA. The CDR3 contains 10 residues. Between the trimmed V and J ends, which lost 7 bases and 5 bases, there was a span of 9 bases. CDR3 loop: CSAAGDEQYF. The CDR3 nucleotides are TGCAGCGCGGCGGGTGACGAGCAGTACTTC.

This clonotype was counted at least ten times. CDR3 in amino acids: CASSFQGPNQPQHF. The DNA of the CDR3 is TGTGCCAGCAGTTTCCAGGGACCCAATCAGCCCCAGCATTTT. The chain joins TRBV12-3 or TRBV12-4 to TRBJ1-5, with a possible D match to TRBD1 (5 bases). V lost 3 bases, J lost 3 bases, and 9 bases lay in between. There are 14 residues in the CDR3.

This clonotype has a count of ten or more. This chain uses TRBV9 with TRBJ2-5; 9 nucleotides agree with TRBD1. V lost 3 bases to trimming and J lost 5 bases; unmatched junction nucleotides: 5. The CDR3 runs to 14 residues. The germline V gene encodes CDR1 SGDLS and CDR2 YYNGEE. The CDR3 DNA sequence: TGTGCCAGCAGCGCGACCGGACAGGGGGAGACCCAGTACTTC. Translating it yields CASSATGQGETQYF.

By share, this clonotype ranks as medium-sized. The CDR3 here is CASSASQAGSTDTQYF. Here the CDR3 DNA reads TGCGCCAGCAGTGCCTCCCAGGCGGGATCCACAGATACGCAGTATTTT. The gene calls are TRBV10-1 and TRBJ2-3; possible D gene TRBD2, 6 bases. The V end lost 4 bases, the J end lost 2 bases, and 16 bases lay between the germline ends. The CDR3 runs 16 residues. Germline V gene sequence: CDR1 WNHNN, CDR2 SYGVQD (reference sequence).

This clonotype was observed many times. The V call is TRBV3-1, the J call TRBJ2-3; 9 nucleotides align to TRBD2. This CDR3 comprises 16 residues. Germline V gene sequence: CDR1 LGHDT, CDR2 YNNKEL (reference sequence). V gave up 8 bases and J gave up 5 bases; unmatched junction bases: 14. The CDR3 is CASDTAAGGRIDTQYF. CDR3 DNA sequence: TGTGCCAGCGATACGGCGGCGGGAGGGCGGATAGATACGCAGTATTTT.

This clonotype was counted at least ten times. The chain couples TRBV7-2 to TRBJ2-7, with D perhaps being TRBD1 or TRBD2 (5 bases each). The CDR3 is made up of 18 amino acids. V was trimmed by 0 bases and J by 0 bases, leaving 18 bases between them. Germline CDR1 is SGHTA and CDR2 is FQGNSA. In nucleotides, the CDR3 is TGTGCCAGCAGCTTAGCGTCTCCCGGGACCACAAGCTCCTACGAGCAGTACTTC. It yields the protein CASSLASPGTTSSYEQYF.

This clonotype was seen ten or more times. The J gene is TRBJ2-2, the V gene TRBV5-1; TRBD2 agrees at 8 bases. The CDR3 is 16 residues long. V dropped 0 bases and J dropped 6; count of bases not matched to a gene: 7. From germline, CDR1 is SGHRS and CDR2 YFSETQ. This CDR3 reads CASSLGSGSLAGELFF. CDR3 in DNA: TGCGCCAGCAGCTTGGGCAGCGGGAGTTTGGCCGGGGAGCTGTTTTTT.

This chain's CDR3 is CASSQTPAQGVLKSPLHF. The DNA for the CDR3 is TGCGCCAGCAGCCAGACCCCGGCCCAGGGTGTGTTGAAATCACCCCTCCACTTT. The gene calls are TRBV4-1 and TRBJ1-6, with D possibly TRBD1 on 5 matching bases. Between the trimmed V and J ends, which lost 3 bases and 10 bases, there was a span of 25 bases. Germline lookup yields CDR1 MGHRA and CDR2 YSYEKL. This CDR3 comprises 18 residues.

This clonotype came up many times. J is TRBJ2-5 and V is TRBV5-1; no reliable D call. V shed 0 bases and J shed 5 bases, with 14 bases lying between them. CDR1 and CDR2 (germline): SGHRS, YFSETQ. The CDR3 covers 15 residues. The CDR3 DNA reads TGCGCCAGCAGCTTGGCGGTAAGAGAAGGGGAGACCCAGTACTTC. It yields the protein CASSLAVREGETQYF.

This chain uses TRBV28 with TRBJ2-5, with 9 bases fitting TRBD2. V dropped 9 bases and J dropped 1; count of bases not matched to a gene: 9. This CDR3 contains 15 residues. Germline-derived CDR1 and CDR2 are MDHEN and SYDVKM. In DNA, the CDR3 is TGTGCCAGTTCTGGAGCGGGAGGAGCCCAAGAGACCCAGTACTTC. Translating gives CASSGAGGAQETQYF.

This clonotype was found many times. In nucleotides, the CDR3 is TGTGCCAGCAGCCCCCGCCCCACTAGCGGGAGGGCCAGCACCGGGGAGCTGTTTTTT. Its translation is CASSPRPTSGRASTGELFF. The chain employs TRBV3-1 and TRBJ2-2, with TRBD2 identical over 13 bases. The junction had 12 bases not matched to a gene; V was cut back by 4 bases and J by 4 bases. The CDR3 consists of 19 residues. Germline assignment: CDR1 LGHDT and CDR2 YNNKEL (reference sequence). The entire variable domain, with the rest obtained from reference TRBV3-1 and TRBJ2-2, is as follows: DTAVSQTPKYLVTQMGNDKSIKCEQNLGHDTMYWYKQDSKKFLKIMFSYNNKELIINETVPNRFSPKSPDKAHLNLHINSLELGDSAVYFCASSPRPTSGRASTGELFFGEGSRLTVL.

This clonotype was counted at least ten times. The V call is TRBV7-2, the J call TRBJ2-1; TRBD2 agrees at 8 bases. V lost 4 bases and J lost 8; bases outside the gene matches: 4. Looked up from germline, CDR1 is SGHTA and CDR2 is FQGNSA. This CDR3 is built from 13 residues. In DNA form, the CDR3 reads TGTGCCAGCAGCTCCGGGACTAGGGATGAGCAGTTCTTC. Translated, it gives CASSSGTRDEQFF.

This clonotype has a count of ten or more. The J gene is TRBJ2-1, the V gene TRBV12-3 or TRBV12-4; 11 positions match TRBD2. With 5 bases clipped from V and 7 bases from J, the junction kept 10 bases outside the gene matches. The CDR3 has 16 residues. DNA for the CDR3: TGTGCCAGCAGTCCCACTACTAGCGGGAGTTGGAATGAGCAGTTCTTC. It yields the protein CASSPTTSGSWNEQFF.

This clonotype was seen repeatedly, ten times or more. This chain links TRBV7-9 with TRBJ2-3; D may be TRBD2 (6 bases). V was cut by 2 bases and J by 3 bases, with 15 bases left in between. The CDR3 loop spans 16 amino acids. Germline CDR1 reads SEHNR; CDR2 reads FQNEAQ (reference sequence). The chain's CDR3 is CASSLPTGVWTDTQYF. The CDR3 nucleotides are TGTGCCAGCAGCTTACCGACGGGAGTATGGACAGATACGCAGTATTTT. Together with reference TRBV7-9 and TRBJ2-3, the CDR3 gives the full variable domain: DTGVSQNPRHKITKRGQNVTFRCDPISEHNRLYWYRQTLGQGPEFLTYFQNEAQLEKSRLLSDRFSAERPKGSFSTLEIQRTEQGDSAMYLCASSLPTGVWTDTQYFGPGTRLTVL.

This clonotype was counted many times. This chain joins TRBV10-2 and TRBJ2-5; 10 bases align to TRBD2. Per the germline V gene, CDR1 is WSHSY and CDR2 is SAAADI. The CDR3 totals 19 residues. Unmatched junction bases numbered 16, after V lost 3 bases and J lost 3 bases. The DNA of the CDR3 is TGCGCCAGCAGTGACCCACCCAGGACCTCTAGCGGGGGCGAAGAGACCCAGTACTTC. It translates to CASSDPPRTSSGGEETQYF.

This clonotype was recorded many times. In DNA, the CDR3 is TGTGCCAGCAGTTCCTCGACAGGGTGGGGAAATACGCAGTATTTT. It encodes CASSSSTGWGNTQYF. The chain links TRBV28 to TRBJ2-3, with 7 positions matching TRBD1. Germline CDR1 reads MDHEN; CDR2 reads SYDVKM. The CDR3 is 15 amino acids. V lost 4 bases to trimming and J lost 7 bases; unmatched junction nucleotides: 11.